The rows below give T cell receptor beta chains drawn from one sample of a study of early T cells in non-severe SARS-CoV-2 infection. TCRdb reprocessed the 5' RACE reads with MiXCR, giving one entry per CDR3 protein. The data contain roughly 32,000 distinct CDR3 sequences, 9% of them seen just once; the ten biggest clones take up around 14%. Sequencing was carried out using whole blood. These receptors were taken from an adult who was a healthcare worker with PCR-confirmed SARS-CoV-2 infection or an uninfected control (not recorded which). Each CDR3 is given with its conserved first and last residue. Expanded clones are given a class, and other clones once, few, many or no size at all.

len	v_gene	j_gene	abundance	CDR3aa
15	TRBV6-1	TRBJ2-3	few	CASSRSGNRADTQYF
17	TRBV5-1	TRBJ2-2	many	CASSPPLDSTNTGELFF
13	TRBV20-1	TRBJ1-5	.	CSAGVLGNQPQHF
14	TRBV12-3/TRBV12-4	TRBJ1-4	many	CASRHRGGNEKLFF
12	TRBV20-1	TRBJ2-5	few	CSAGSSQETQYF
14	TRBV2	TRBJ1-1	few	CASSWQQMNTEAFF
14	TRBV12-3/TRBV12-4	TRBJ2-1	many	CASSRGLAGGEQFF
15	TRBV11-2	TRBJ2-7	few	CASSPQSSEYNEQYF
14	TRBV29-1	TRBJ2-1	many	CSETGRAQHNEQFF
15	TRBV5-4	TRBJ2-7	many	CASSLGQGRSYEQYF
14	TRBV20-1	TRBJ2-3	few	CSAQVGSPPDTQYF
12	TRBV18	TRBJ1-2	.	CASSPGHPGYTF
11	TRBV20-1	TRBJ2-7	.	CSARGSGEQYF
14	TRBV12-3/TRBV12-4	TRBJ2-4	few	CASSPILAKNIQYF
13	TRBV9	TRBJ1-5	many	CASSSHQDQPQHF
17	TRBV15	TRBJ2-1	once	CATSPIPGTGSYNEQFF
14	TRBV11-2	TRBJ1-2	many	CASSIDGSGKGYTF
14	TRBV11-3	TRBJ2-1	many	CASSLAGSGSEQFF
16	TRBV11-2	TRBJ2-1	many	CASSLGAGKLADEQFF
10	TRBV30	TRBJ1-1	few	CAGKNTEAFF
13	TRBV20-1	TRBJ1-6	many	CSAIAQGNSPLHF
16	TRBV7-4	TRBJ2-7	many	CASSLARGRDTYEQYF
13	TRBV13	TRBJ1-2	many	CASSSDGSYGYTF
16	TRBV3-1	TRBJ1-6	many	CASSQENRVENSPLHF
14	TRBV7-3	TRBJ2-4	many	CASSSQNLGNIQYF
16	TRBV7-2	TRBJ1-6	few	CASSLESLEDWSPLHF
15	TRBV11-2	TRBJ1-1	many	CASSPHMWENTEAFF
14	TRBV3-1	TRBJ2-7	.	CASNRQGALSEQYF
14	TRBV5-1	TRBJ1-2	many	CASSPNLRQSGYTF
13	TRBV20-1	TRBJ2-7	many	CSARESPSYEQYF
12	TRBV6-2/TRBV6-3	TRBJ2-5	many	CASSYLQETQYF
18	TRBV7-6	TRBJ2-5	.	CASSLWPPREFDQETQYF
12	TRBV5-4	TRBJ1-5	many	CASSLDRQPQHF
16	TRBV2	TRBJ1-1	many	CASSESRAVEVAEAFF
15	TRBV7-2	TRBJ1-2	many	CASSRSAGLLSGYTF
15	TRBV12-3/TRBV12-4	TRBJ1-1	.	CASSLGPRGNTEAFF
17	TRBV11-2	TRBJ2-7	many	CASSLDSGDRSSYEQYF
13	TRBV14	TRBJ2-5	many	CASSQTGVETQYF
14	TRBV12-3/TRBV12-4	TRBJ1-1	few	CASSLRGGNTEAFF